This T cell receptor (beta chain) was profiled in a study of blood T cell repertoires in COVID-19. This CDR3 has 16 amino acids. V was trimmed by 5 bases and J by 3 bases, leaving 17 bases between them. Germline values: CDR1 MNHNY, CDR2 SVGAGI (reference sequence). The participants were between roughly 18 and 90 years old and came from under 25 US areas. Produced via immunoSEQ multiplex PCR; TCRdb's table is partial and in-frame only. The data hold approximately 210,000 clones, with approximately 73% observed a single time. This TCR was sampled from a woman in her fifties or sixties with acute COVID-19. The sequencing input was PBMCs or T cells enriched from blood (not recorded which). V is TRBV6-6 and J is TRBJ2-1, with D possibly matching TRBD2 (6 bases). Written as DNA, the CDR3 is TGTGCCAGCAGTCCATTGGTTAGCGGACACTACAATGAGCAGTTCTTC. Its translation: CASSPLVSGHYNEQFF.